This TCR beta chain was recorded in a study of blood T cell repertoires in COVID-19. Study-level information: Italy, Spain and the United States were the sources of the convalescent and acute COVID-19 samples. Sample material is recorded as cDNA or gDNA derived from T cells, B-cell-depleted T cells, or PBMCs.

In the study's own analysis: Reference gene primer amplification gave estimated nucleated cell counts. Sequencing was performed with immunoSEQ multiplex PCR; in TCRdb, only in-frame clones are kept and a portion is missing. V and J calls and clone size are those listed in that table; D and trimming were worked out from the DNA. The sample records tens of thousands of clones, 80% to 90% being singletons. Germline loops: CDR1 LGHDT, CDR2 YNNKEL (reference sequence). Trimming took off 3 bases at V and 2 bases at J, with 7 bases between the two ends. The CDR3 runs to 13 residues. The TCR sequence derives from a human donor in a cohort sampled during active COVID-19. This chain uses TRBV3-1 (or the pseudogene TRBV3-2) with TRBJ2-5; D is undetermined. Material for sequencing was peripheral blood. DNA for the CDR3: TGTGCCAGCAGCCATAACGGGCAAGAGACCCAGTACTTC. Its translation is CASSHNGQETQYF.